This T cell receptor beta chain was obtained from a study of cytomegalovirus exposure and HLA in healthy donors. Across the study: In an early release, HLA-typed donors contributed some 82 million unique TCR sequences.

From germline, CDR1 is MGHDK and CDR2 SYGVNS. Trimming cost V 4 bases and J 6 bases, with 10 bases left between them. The CDR3 contains 13 residues. The PCR was carried out with 60 Vbeta primers and 13 Jbeta primers. The method was immunoSEQ multiplex PCR; TCRdb's version includes in-frame clones alone and lacks a portion of them. Of about 160,000 clones listed, around 83% were seen once; the top ten hold about 2%. The gene calls are TRBV25-1 and TRBJ1-5; D uncertain. The receptor comes from a man between 18 and 29 years old in good health and CMV-seropositive. The source material was PBMCs. The DNA of the CDR3 is TGTGCCAGCAGTGGATCAGGAACTCAGCCCCAGCATTTT. It specifies CASSGSGTQPQHF.